The rows below give T cell receptor beta chains drawn from one sample of a study of T-cell reconstitution after alpha-beta-depleted transplantation in children. TCRdb fed the PCR reads into MiXCR, producing one record per CDR3 protein. The repertoire holds approximately 210,000 distinct CDR3 sequences, roughly 14% seen once, with about 13% in the top ten. The specimen was PBMCs from the stem cell graft donor, collected from the stem cell graft. Every receptor here comes from a human donor who donated a stem cell graft to a child with acute lymphoblastic leukemia. CDR3s include the opening cysteine and the closing phenylalanine or tryptophan. D genes are given only for firm matches. Clone size is given for some rows only: seen once, a few or many times, or a class if the clone is expanded.

v_gene: TRBV12-5
d_gene: NA
abundance: NA
j_gene: TRBJ2-1
len: 21
CDR3nt: TGTGCTAGTGGTTTGGTACTGGACGGGAGGAGCGTACTACAGGGTTATAATGAGCAGTTCTTC
CDR3aa: CASGLVLDGRSVLQGYNEQFF

v_gene: TRBV12-3/TRBV12-4
d_gene: NA
abundance: NA
j_gene: TRBJ1-2
len: 15
CDR3nt: TGTGCCAGCAGTTTCTTCGGGACGGCTAGCTATGGCTACACCTTC
CDR3aa: CASSFFGTASYGYTF

v_gene: TRBV20-1
d_gene: TRBD1
abundance: many
j_gene: TRBJ1-2
len: 14
CDR3nt: TGCAGTGCAGACCACCGGGACAGGGGGCTGAGCTACACCTTC
CDR3aa: CSADHRDRGLSYTF

v_gene: TRBV5-1
d_gene: TRBD1
abundance: many
j_gene: TRBJ2-1
len: 14
CDR3nt: TGCGCCAGCAACCGGGACAGGGGCATTAACGAGCAGTTCTTC
CDR3aa: CASNRDRGINEQFF

v_gene: TRBV5-1
d_gene: TRBD1
abundance: many
j_gene: TRBJ2-3
len: 15
CDR3nt: TGCGCCAGCAGCTTTCAACAGGGGAGAGGGGATACGCAGTATTTT
CDR3aa: CASSFQQGRGDTQYF

v_gene: TRBV5-4
d_gene: TRBD1
abundance: many
j_gene: TRBJ2-2
len: 16
CDR3nt: TGTGCCAGCAGCTCCTGGGACAGCTTGAACACCGGGGAGCTGTTTTTT
CDR3aa: CASSSWDSLNTGELFF

v_gene: TRBV6-5
d_gene: TRBD2
abundance: NA
j_gene: TRBJ2-3
len: 15
CDR3nt: TGTGCCAGCAGTTTACCTAGCGGGAGCTTAGATACGCAGTATTTT
CDR3aa: CASSLPSGSLDTQYF

v_gene: TRBV30
d_gene: NA
abundance: many
j_gene: TRBJ2-1
len: 10
CDR3nt: TGTGCCTGGAAGAACCCAGAGCAGTTCTTC
CDR3aa: CAWKNPEQFF

v_gene: TRBV28
d_gene: TRBD2
abundance: many
j_gene: TRBJ2-7
len: 18
CDR3nt: TGTGCCAGCAGCTCTATACTAGCGGGAGGGCCTCAGTTAGGCGAGCAGTACTTC
CDR3aa: CASSSILAGGPQLGEQYF

v_gene: TRBV4-1
d_gene: TRBD2
abundance: many
j_gene: TRBJ2-1
len: 15
CDR3nt: TGCGCCAGCAGCCACCGGACTAGCGAGAACAATGAGCAGTTCTTC
CDR3aa: CASSHRTSENNEQFF

v_gene: TRBV27
d_gene: TRBD1
abundance: many
j_gene: TRBJ1-5
len: 15
CDR3nt: TGTGCCAGCAGTCCTAGGACAGGGGGTCAGCAGCCCCAGCATTTT
CDR3aa: CASSPRTGGQQPQHF

v_gene: TRBV7-6
d_gene: NA
abundance: few
j_gene: TRBJ2-7
len: 15
CDR3nt: TGTGCCAGCAGCTCGGGACCGGGCAAATCCTACGAGCAGTACTTC
CDR3aa: CASSSGPGKSYEQYF

v_gene: TRBV11-3
d_gene: NA
abundance: many
j_gene: TRBJ2-1
len: 15
CDR3nt: TGTGCCAGCAGCTTAGAGGGGACGGCAAGGGATGAGCAGTTCTTC
CDR3aa: CASSLEGTARDEQFF

v_gene: TRBV12-3/TRBV12-4
d_gene: NA
abundance: many
j_gene: TRBJ2-2
len: 14
CDR3nt: TGTGCCAGCAGTTTAGGGACAAACACCGGGGAGCTGTTTTTT
CDR3aa: CASSLGTNTGELFF

v_gene: TRBV5-5
d_gene: NA
abundance: many
j_gene: TRBJ2-7
len: 14
CDR3nt: TGTGCCAGCAGCTTGGTGGCAGGGTCCTACGAGCAGTACTTC
CDR3aa: CASSLVAGSYEQYF

v_gene: TRBV5-1
d_gene: NA
abundance: NA
j_gene: TRBJ1-5
len: 14
CDR3nt: TGCGCCAGCAGCTTGGGACCATCCCAGCAGCCCCAGCATTTT
CDR3aa: CASSLGPSQQPQHF

v_gene: TRBV5-1
d_gene: TRBD2
abundance: NA
j_gene: TRBJ2-7
len: 14
CDR3nt: TGCGCCAGCAGCTTTGGGACTAGCTCCTACGAGCAGTACTTC
CDR3aa: CASSFGTSSYEQYF

v_gene: TRBV7-9
d_gene: TRBD2
abundance: many
j_gene: TRBJ2-3
len: 14
CDR3nt: TGTGCCAGCAGCTTACTAGCGGGGTCAGATACGCAGTATTTT
CDR3aa: CASSLLAGSDTQYF

v_gene: TRBV12-3/TRBV12-4
d_gene: NA
abundance: NA
j_gene: TRBJ2-5
len: 16
CDR3nt: TGTGCCAGCAGTTTAGGGCTGGGGAATGTGGGAGAGACCCAGTACTTC
CDR3aa: CASSLGLGNVGETQYF

v_gene: TRBV12-3/TRBV12-4
d_gene: NA
abundance: many
j_gene: TRBJ2-7
len: 14
CDR3nt: TGTGCCAGCAGTTTGGGCCCTTCGGGGGCCGAGCAGTACTTC
CDR3aa: CASSLGPSGAEQYF

v_gene: TRBV29-1
d_gene: NA
abundance: many
j_gene: TRBJ2-3
len: 11
CDR3nt: TGCAGCGTTGGAACAATGGATACGCAGTATTTT
CDR3aa: CSVGTMDTQYF

v_gene: TRBV9
d_gene: TRBD2
abundance: many
j_gene: TRBJ2-1
len: 17
CDR3nt: TGTGCCAGCAGCGCTACCGAGACTAGCGGGAGGCTGGGTGAGCAGTTCTTC
CDR3aa: CASSATETSGRLGEQFF

v_gene: TRBV5-1
d_gene: TRBD1
abundance: many
j_gene: TRBJ2-6
len: 16
CDR3nt: TGCGCCAGCAGCACAGGGGATTACTCTGGGGCCAACGTCCTGACTTTC
CDR3aa: CASSTGDYSGANVLTF

v_gene: TRBV28
d_gene: NA
abundance: many
j_gene: TRBJ2-6
len: 16
CDR3nt: TGTGCCAGCAGTTTCGACGGGGGCGACGGGGCCAACGTCCTGACTTTC
CDR3aa: CASSFDGGDGANVLTF

v_gene: TRBV4-2
d_gene: NA
abundance: few
j_gene: TRBJ1-6
len: 15
CDR3nt: TGTGCCAGCGTTTCGTTGGGACCGAGAAATTCACCCCTCCACTTT
CDR3aa: CASVSLGPRNSPLHF

v_gene: TRBV7-9
d_gene: NA
abundance: many
j_gene: TRBJ2-7
len: 14
CDR3nt: TGTGCCAGCAGCTTTACCGGCAAGACCTACGAGCAGTACTTC
CDR3aa: CASSFTGKTYEQYF

v_gene: TRBV12-3/TRBV12-4
d_gene: TRBD2
abundance: many
j_gene: TRBJ2-1
len: 16
CDR3nt: TGTGCCAGCAGTTTGGGGGAGGGGAGCTCCTACAATGAGCAGTTCTTC
CDR3aa: CASSLGEGSSYNEQFF

v_gene: TRBV5-1
d_gene: TRBD1
abundance: NA
j_gene: TRBJ1-2
len: 16
CDR3nt: TGCGCCAGCAGCATGACAGGGGGCGTGCTATCTAATGGCTACACCTTC
CDR3aa: CASSMTGGVLSNGYTF

v_gene: TRBV10-3
d_gene: NA
abundance: many
j_gene: TRBJ2-1
len: 13
CDR3nt: TGTGCCATCAGTGGGACCCTCCGGAATGAGCAGTTCTTC
CDR3aa: CAISGTLRNEQFF

v_gene: TRBV5-1
d_gene: NA
abundance: many
j_gene: TRBJ1-1
len: 13
CDR3nt: TGCGCCAGCAGCTTGGGGGAGTCCACTGAAGCTTTCTTT
CDR3aa: CASSLGESTEAFF

v_gene: TRBV7-8
d_gene: NA
abundance: many
j_gene: TRBJ2-1
len: 15
CDR3nt: TGTGCCAGCAGCTTAGACCGCTGGGGTCTCGGTGAGCAGTTCTTC
CDR3aa: CASSLDRWGLGEQFF

v_gene: TRBV12-3/TRBV12-4
d_gene: TRBD1
abundance: many
j_gene: TRBJ2-7
len: 13
CDR3nt: TGTGCCAGCAGCCGGACAGGGGCGAACGAGCAGTACTTC
CDR3aa: CASSRTGANEQYF